Sequencing of this TCR beta chain was carried out in a study of T cells in Graves' hyperthyroidism and ophthalmopathy (dated by TCRdb to between 2018 and 2021). Some background on the complete study: Peripheral blood samples were taken at initial diagnosis, before any treatment was given. To identify TCR V-J signatures that set the groups apart, the researchers used a discovery cohort of more than 95 patients, made up of under 45 with Graves' ophthalmopathy and some 58 with stable Graves' hyperthyroidism. Prospective prediction of ophthalmopathy was tested in an independent validation cohort of about 19 hyperthyroidism patients and 15 to 17 patients who later progressed to ophthalmopathy. For training and testing, the 100 or so patients in the discovery cohort were randomly divided in a 7:3 ratio. In over five Graves' hyperthyroidism patients, the study also compared T-cell repertoires from thyroid tissue with T-cell repertoires from blood. Once sampling was done, hyperthyroidism patients were given methimazole at a starting dose of 30 mg daily, whereas ophthalmopathy patients were given high-dose intravenous methylprednisolone. The paper describes TCR Vbeta CDR3 sequencing of more than 120 peripheral blood samples, made up of approximately 40 ophthalmopathy patients, approximately 73 hyperthyroidism patients and 17 progressor patients. Summary of the overall study and its limitations: During validation, the model predicted progression to ophthalmopathy a median of approximately 6 months ahead of onset, with around 70% sensitivity and about 72% specificity. No statistical method was used to fix the sample size in advance, and group allocation was not hidden from the investigators. In cross-validation, a model built on a 13 V-J signature told ophthalmopathy apart from stable hyperthyroidism with 85% to 90% sensitivity and about 81% specificity, and in testing the same model reached 80%/75%. Most expanded thyroid clonotypes (frequency above 0.001) were also detected in blood, suggesting blood repertoires may reflect thyroid immune responses.

Trimming at the junction amounts to 2 bases on V and 8 bases on J, and the germline ends lie 17 bases apart. From cysteine to phenylalanine, the CDR3 is 16 amino acids long. Only the CDR3 DNA stays, 48 bases, in frame from base 1. CDR1 and CDR2 are read off the germline V gene (reference sequence) as SGHNT and YYREEE. Hyperthyroidism patients were newly diagnosed, with disease duration under 2 months, and aged 18 to 65 years. Exclusion was applied to patients with uncontrolled infections, other autoimmune diseases, pregnancy or lactation. Diagnoses were established on the basis of clinical symptoms, serum thyroxine and TRAb, thyroid ultrasound, and orbital computed tomography. For progressor patients, blood was drawn at the first diagnosis of hyperthyroidism, before any ophthalmopathy symptoms had appeared. PBMCs were separated from approximately 10 ml of fresh peripheral blood using Ficoll-Paque density gradient centrifugation. Patients classed as progressors first received a Graves' hyperthyroidism diagnosis and then went on to develop ophthalmopathy during follow-up. Total RNA was extracted with Trizol reagent, and quality was checked on an Agilent 2100 Bioanalyzer.

To note about this clonotype: The clone's antigen remains unknown. Nothing much larger sits one base from this clone, and base qualities are not available.

The TCR beta CDR3 regions were amplified from the RNA transcripts. The TCR CDR3 was subjected to a first round of RT-PCR using the HTBI primer set and the Qiagen OneStep RT-PCR kit. Libraries were constructed in a second round of multiplex PCR, after which size selection and purification were carried out. Paired-end sequencing of the libraries was performed with 100 bp reads on an Illumina HiSeq2000. Under the source paper's analysis protocol: SOAPnuke was used to process the raw data, removing reads that contained adapters or uncalled bases, had a mean Phred below 15, or lacked an exact match to the constant primer or identifier. COPE v1.2.5 was used to merge the high-quality paired reads, and each unique nucleotide sequence was defined as a clonotype. MiTCR v1.1 was used to align clonotypes to the IMGT TRBV, TRBD and TRBJ reference segments. The analysis included only V-J combinations with a frequency above 0.0001, which together covered 99.2% of the repertoires. The TCS score was defined as the ratio of F50 (clonal expansion) to E x V (chaos), calculated using BLOSUM62-based TCRdist between CDR3 peptides within each V-J. Welch's t-statistics and random forest reduced roughly 530 V-J features to fewer than 15, which were used in a naive Bayes classifier (R e1071). In-frame beta chains were kept once TCRdb had trimmed the public reads at Q25 with fastp and called clones with MiXCR. Identical CDR3 proteins give one entry, which carries the most common genes and DNA. These V and J calls are TCRdb output, not the study's own analysis. This sample holds about 720,000 distinct CDR3 sequences; around a sixth were observed only once. The ten top clones hold over 15% of the sample.

The source material was blood. Recombination linked TRBV5-4 to TRBJ1-6; the D gene is perhaps TRBD1, from 6 matching bases. This clonotype originated in a woman aged 45-65 years with Graves' hyperthyroidism that later progressed to Graves' ophthalmopathy. The bases read TGTGCCAGCAGCTTTTTCAGTAACAGGGTGGATTCACCCCTCCACTTT. Its translation reads: CASSFFSNRVDSPLHF.